Below are 21 T cell receptor beta chains sequenced from a single sample in a study of T cell changes during pregnancy in multiple sclerosis. Libraries were prepared by immunoSEQ multiplex PCR; TCRdb keeps only in-frame clonotypes and omits some of them. The sample consists of about 79,000 clones, 85% to 95% of them appearing once. Sequencing was performed on CD4+ T cells from peripheral blood mononuclear cells, taken in the second trimester of pregnancy. The receptors were gathered from a female donor with multiple sclerosis, enrolled in a pregnancy study.

The chain uses TRBV7-9 and TRBJ2-7; tentatively, D is TRBD1 (5 bases). This CDR3 is built from 15 residues. Germline V gives CDR1 SEHNR, CDR2 FQNEAQ (reference sequence). Trimming stripped 1 base from V and 7 bases from J, with 17 bases between. CDR3 DNA sequence: TGTGCCAGCAGCTTAGTGGTGGGGCCGGTGAGTGAGCAGTACTTC. It yields the protein CASSLVVGPVSEQYF.

The J gene is TRBJ2-3, the V gene TRBV18, with TRBD1 matching over 9 bases. The length of the CDR3 is 15 residues. Germline V lookup: CDR1 KGHSH, CDR2 LQKENI. V trimming: 2 bases; J trimming: 0 bases; junction bases outside the gene matches: 0. CDR3 in DNA: TGTGCCAGCTCACCAGGGACAGGGAGCACAGATACGCAGTATTTT. Protein sequence: CASSPGTGSTDTQYF.

The chain recombines TRBV9 with TRBJ1-2; D is unclear. From germline, CDR1 is SGDLS and CDR2 YYNGEE. Trimming stripped 4 bases from V and 4 bases from J, with 11 bases between. The CDR3 has 13 residues. The CDR3 DNA follows: TGTGCCAGCAGCCCCCGGGGTGGCTATGGCTACACCTTC. It encodes CASSPRGGYGYTF.

The rearrangement joins TRBV9 to TRBJ2-2; D gene ambiguous. The V gene lost 5 bases and the J gene lost 6 bases, with 14 bases spanning the gap. This CDR3 spans 14 amino acids. The germline CDR1 and CDR2 sequences are SGDLS and YYNGEE. The CDR3: CASRPEELSGELFF. In DNA, the CDR3 is TGTGCCAGCAGGCCAGAGGAGCTCTCCGGGGAGCTGTTTTTT.

The V gene is TRBV2, the J gene TRBJ2-5; D not resolved. This CDR3 comprises 15 residues. Per germline, CDR1 SNHLY and CDR2 FYNNEI. V dropped 3 bases and J dropped 4 bases, with 15 bases sitting between them. The CDR3 loop is CASSEVLPPGETQYF. The CDR3 nucleotides read TGTGCCAGCAGTGAGGTTCTACCCCCGGGAGAGACCCAGTACTTC.

The rearrangement links TRBV28 to TRBJ1-1; 12 positions agree with TRBD1. The CDR3 is made up of 18 amino acids. Trimming removed 1 base from V and 1 base from J; junction bases left unmatched: 7. Germline lookup yields CDR1 MDHEN and CDR2 SYDVKM. This chain's CDR3 is CASSLFGGQGAGNTEAFF. The CDR3 coding sequence is TGTGCCAGCAGTTTATTTGGGGGACAGGGGGCGGGGAACACTGAAGCTTTCTTT.

The CDR3 region is CATQRETDGELFF. The CDR3 nucleotides are TGTGCCACCCAGCGGGAGACGGACGGGGAGCTGTTTTTT. This sequence joins TRBV6-6 and TRBJ2-2, with 8 positions matching TRBD2. V was pared by 10 bases and J by 7 bases, with 8 bases of the junction left unmatched. The CDR3 runs to 13 residues. Germline V lookup: CDR1 MNHNY, CDR2 SVGAGI (reference sequence).

CDR3 coding DNA: TGTGCCAGCAGCACTCGACTGCTCCAAGAGACCCAGTACTTC. It is translated as CASSTRLLQETQYF. The chain has TRBV7-9 and TRBJ2-5; D is uncertain. The V end was cut by 5 bases, the J end by 1 base, with 11 bases between. The CDR3 sequence is 14 residues long. Germline loops: CDR1 SEHNR, CDR2 FQNEAQ (reference sequence).

This clone was observed a handful of times. V gene TRBV6-5 combines with J gene TRBJ2-1; possible D gene TRBD2, 6 bases. V dropped 0 bases and J dropped 7 bases, with 10 bases sitting between them. Per the germline V gene, CDR1 is MNHEY and CDR2 is SVGAGI. This CDR3 has 14 amino acids. Written as DNA, the CDR3 is TGTGCCAGCAGTTACTCGCGGAGGGCGAATGAGCAGTTCTTC. Translating gives CASSYSRRANEQFF.

This clone was seen a handful of times. This chain connects TRBV7-9 to TRBJ1-6, with TRBD1 as a possible D gene (5 bases). The germline V gene has CDR1 SEHNR and CDR2 FQNEAQ (reference sequence). The length of the CDR3 is 14 residues. V was cut by 1 base and J by 11 bases, with 12 bases left in between. The CDR3 sequence is CASSLGGERTPLHF. As DNA, the CDR3 is TGTGCCAGCAGCTTAGGGGGGGAGAGGACACCCCTCCACTTT.

The sample holds a few counts of this clone. The chain couples TRBV10-3 to TRBJ2-2; possible D gene TRBD1, 6 bases. Germline-derived CDR1 and CDR2 are ENHRY and SYGVKD. V lost 5 bases to trimming and J lost 3 bases, with 13 bases between them. The CDR3 sequence is 15 residues long. In nucleotides, the CDR3 is TGTGCCATCAGTAAGGACAGCGGAGACACCGGGGAGCTGTTTTTT. Its translation: CAISKDSGDTGELFF.

This clone was recorded a few times. The chain is built from TRBV28 and TRBJ2-1; D is unclear. V was cut by 3 bases and J by 8 bases, with 5 bases left in between. Germline values: CDR1 MDHEN, CDR2 SYDVKM. The CDR3 has 11 amino acids. The CDR3 loop is CASSFFDEQFF. The DNA for the CDR3 is TGTGCCAGCAGTTTTTTCGATGAGCAGTTCTTC.

The chain carries TRBV9 and TRBJ1-2; no definite D call. There are 15 residues in the CDR3. The ends were cut back, 4 bases at V and 8 bases at J, with 21 bases in the middle. Germline lookup yields CDR1 SGDLS and CDR2 YYNGEE. For the CDR3, the DNA is TGTGCCAGCAGCCTCTCCACGGGAGGGTTTCGGGGCTACACCTTC. This gives the protein CASSLSTGGFRGYTF.

The V gene is TRBV2, the J gene TRBJ1-2; 9 bases are a match to TRBD1. The CDR3 sequence is 14 residues long. CDR1 and CDR2 (germline): SNHLY, FYNNEI. V trimming: 7 bases; J trimming: 9 bases; junction bases outside the gene matches: 12. The CDR3, as DNA: TGTGCCAGCACCCTAAGACAGGGGGGCAGGAGCTACACCTTC. It yields the protein CASTLRQGGRSYTF.

This chain connects TRBV30 to TRBJ1-2; D unclear. The CDR3 totals 11 residues. V was trimmed by 4 bases and J by 0 bases, leaving 3 bases between them. Looked up from germline, CDR1 is GTSNPN and CDR2 is SVGIG (reference sequence). The CDR3, as DNA: TGTGCCTGGACATCTAACTATGGCTACACCTTC. Protein: CAWTSNYGYTF.

The gene calls are TRBV7-2 and TRBJ2-7; 7 bases align to TRBD2. The germline V gene encodes CDR1 SGHTA and CDR2 FQGNSA. The J segment lost 3 bases and the V segment lost 1 base, leaving 6 bases of the junction unmatched. CDR3 length: 15 amino acids. In DNA form, the CDR3 reads TGTGCCAGCAGCTTAGAGGGGCTAGCGGTCTACGAGCAGTACTTC. Residues: CASSLEGLAVYEQYF.

V usage is TRBV19 and J usage is TRBJ2-1; 8 bases match TRBD2. This CDR3 is built from 17 residues. Germline CDR1 and CDR2: LNHDA and SQIVND (reference sequence). V shed 6 bases, J shed 0 bases, and the junction held 10 bases outside the gene matches. CDR3 region: CASSPKPGGFSYNEQFF. For the CDR3, the DNA is TGTGCCAGTAGCCCGAAACCGGGGGGGTTCTCCTACAATGAGCAGTTCTTC.

The CDR3 nucleotides are TGTGCCAGCAGCTTAGAACGTTTTACAGGGACTGAAAAACTGTTTTTT. It codes for CASSLERFTGTEKLFF. This chain connects TRBV7-8 to TRBJ1-4; D is possibly TRBD1 (6 bases). CDR3 length equals 16 residues. Between the trimmed V and J ends, which lost 1 base and 7 bases, there was a span of 16 bases. Germline V lookup: CDR1 SGHVS, CDR2 FQNEAQ.

The gene calls are TRBV23-1 and TRBJ2-1; TRBD2 aligns across 9 bases. TRBV23-1 is placed among ORFs of uncertain function. This CDR3 spans 16 amino acids. V gave up 0 bases and J gave up 10 bases; unmatched junction bases: 10. This chain's CDR3 is CASSQSEREVPREQFF. DNA of the CDR3: TGCGCCAGCAGTCAATCGGAGCGGGAGGTCCCCCGGGAGCAGTTCTTC.

The chain's CDR3 is CASRTGSNQPQHF. The CDR3 nucleotides are TGTGCCAGCAGAACAGGGAGCAATCAGCCCCAGCATTTT. This chain links TRBV27 with TRBJ1-5; D is possibly TRBD1 (6 bases). Germline V gene sequence: CDR1 MNHEY, CDR2 SMNVEV (reference sequence). Trimming pared 6 bases from V and 1 base from J, leaving 7 bases between. CDR3 length: 13 residues.

The chain employs TRBV11-2 and TRBJ2-7, with D possibly being TRBD2 (5 bases). Trimming shortened V by 5 bases and J by 0 bases, and 11 bases separated the two germline ends. Germline CDR1 is SGHAT and CDR2 is FQNNGV. The CDR3 runs to 14 residues. CDR3 in DNA: TGTGCCAGCAGCGGACTGAGGAGCTCCTACGAGCAGTACTTC. Translation gives CASSGLRSSYEQYF.